This T cell receptor beta chain is from a study of blood T cell repertoires in COVID-19 (dated by TCRdb to 2018 to 2020). With regard to the full study: Collaborator samples came from the United States, Italy and Spain and covered acute and convalescent phases of COVID-19. The material from the prospective study consisted of cDNA or gDNA derived from T cells, B-cell-depleted T cells, or PBMCs. Subjects who had been exposed to COVID-19, were actively infected with it, or had recovered from it provided the deeply sampled blood TCRbeta repertoires that made up the dataset. The repertoires were made available in a free public database intended to serve as a resource for research on the immune response to SARS-CoV-2. The samples were drawn from the first 160 participants of the ongoing ImmuneRACE study and from 1,254 subjects provided by 6 global collaborators. A de-identified subject ID, COVID-19 status, age in years and sex were almost always included in the sample metadata. Where HLA class I and class II types were available, the types were taken from metadata supplied by the sample provider, not from assay-based typing. General findings and caveats noted by the study authors: The quantity of clinical and demographic metadata differed by source and by participant and was supplied without curation.

The collaborating institutions used their own protocols to collect whole blood in K2EDTA tubes. For TCRbeta analysis, collaborator samples were shipped as frozen whole blood, as isolated PBMCs, or as DNA extracted from either sample type. To note about this clone: Its antigen is still unknown. Per-base quality was not reported, and no clone a single base away is much larger than it.

TCRbeta CDR3 regions were amplified from genomic DNA by means of the immunoSEQ Assay, a bias-controlled multiplex PCR. As for the authors' bioinformatics: The number of nucleated cells in each sample was estimated by amplification of reference gene primers within the assay. To quantify the absolute abundance of each unique TCRbeta CDR3 rearrangement, sequence reads were collapsed and filtered. For each sample, productive Simpson clonality was calculated as the square root of Simpson's diversity index across productive rearrangements. The table comes from immuneACCESS by way of TCRdb, which keeps in-frame sequences with V and J called. Part of the clones is missing from these tables; in studies checked, under half for an unresolved V gene and the rest for unknown reasons. For V, J and clone size, that table is used; D and trimming come from the DNA. In this sample the table shows fewer than 55,000 clones, about four fifths of which occur a single time. The top ten clones comprise just under 7% of the sample.

The source material was peripheral blood. This sequence originates from a man between 65 and 85 years old with active COVID-19.

The sequenced DNA is TGCAGCGTCGCAGGACGACAGGTCCCACTATACGAGCAGTACTTC. The encoded protein is CSVAGRQVPLYEQYF. The receptor chain draws on TRBV29-1 and TRBJ2-7, with TRBD1 tentatively as D gene (6 bases match). The CDR1 and CDR2 encoded by the germline V gene are SQVTM and ANQGSEA. V is pared back by 6 bases and J by 4 bases, with 22 bases lying between the germline termini. The CDR3 runs 15 amino acids, cysteine and phenylalanine included. Just CDR3 DNA is preserved here, 45 bases in frame from base 1.